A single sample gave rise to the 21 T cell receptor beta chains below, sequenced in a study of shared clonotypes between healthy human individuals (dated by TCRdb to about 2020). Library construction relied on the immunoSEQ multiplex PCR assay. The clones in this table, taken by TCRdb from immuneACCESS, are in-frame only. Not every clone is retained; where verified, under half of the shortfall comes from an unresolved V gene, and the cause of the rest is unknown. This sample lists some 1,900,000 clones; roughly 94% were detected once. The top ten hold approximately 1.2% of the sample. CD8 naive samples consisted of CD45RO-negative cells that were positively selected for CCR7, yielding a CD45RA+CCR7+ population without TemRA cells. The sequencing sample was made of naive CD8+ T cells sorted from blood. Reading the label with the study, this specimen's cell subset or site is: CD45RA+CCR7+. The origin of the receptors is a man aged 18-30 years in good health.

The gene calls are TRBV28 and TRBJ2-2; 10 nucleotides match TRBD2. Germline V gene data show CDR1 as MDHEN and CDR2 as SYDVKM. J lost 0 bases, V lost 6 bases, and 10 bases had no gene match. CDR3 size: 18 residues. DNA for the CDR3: TGTGCCAGCAGCCCTCTAGCGGGGGAGCGGACGAACACCGGGGAGCTGTTTTTT. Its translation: CASSPLAGERTNTGELFF.

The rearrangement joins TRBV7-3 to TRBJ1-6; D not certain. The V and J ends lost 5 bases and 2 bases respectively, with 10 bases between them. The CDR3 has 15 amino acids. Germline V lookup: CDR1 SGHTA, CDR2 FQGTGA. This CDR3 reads CASSASGTYNSPLHF. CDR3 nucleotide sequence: TGTGCCAGCAGCGCGTCCGGGACCTATAATTCACCCCTCCACTTT.

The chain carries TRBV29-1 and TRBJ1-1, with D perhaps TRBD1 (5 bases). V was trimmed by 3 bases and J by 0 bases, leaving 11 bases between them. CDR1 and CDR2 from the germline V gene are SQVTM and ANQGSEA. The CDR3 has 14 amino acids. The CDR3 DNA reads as TGCAGCGTTGAGTCGGGGCAGTTGAACACTGAAGCTTTCTTT. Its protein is CSVESGQLNTEAFF.

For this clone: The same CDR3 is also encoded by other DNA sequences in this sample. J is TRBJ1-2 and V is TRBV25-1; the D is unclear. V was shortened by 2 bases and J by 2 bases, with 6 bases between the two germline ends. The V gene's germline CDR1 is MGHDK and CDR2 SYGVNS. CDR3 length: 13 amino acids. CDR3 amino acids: CASSELGNYGYTF. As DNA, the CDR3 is TGTGCCAGCAGTGAACTGGGAAACTATGGCTACACCTTC.

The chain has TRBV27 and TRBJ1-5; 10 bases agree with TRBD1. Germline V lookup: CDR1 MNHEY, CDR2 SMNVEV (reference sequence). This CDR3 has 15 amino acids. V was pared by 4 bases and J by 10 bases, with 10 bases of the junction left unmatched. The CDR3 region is CASSSGTGDWEPQHF. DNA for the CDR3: TGTGCCAGCAGTTCCGGGACAGGGGATTGGGAACCCCAGCATTTT.

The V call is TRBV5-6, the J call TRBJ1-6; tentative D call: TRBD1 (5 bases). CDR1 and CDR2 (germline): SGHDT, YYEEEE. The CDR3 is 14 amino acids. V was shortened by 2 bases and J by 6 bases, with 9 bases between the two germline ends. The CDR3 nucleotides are TGTGCCAGCAGCTTCGGTGACAGTAATTCACCCCTCCACTTT. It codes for CASSFGDSNSPLHF.

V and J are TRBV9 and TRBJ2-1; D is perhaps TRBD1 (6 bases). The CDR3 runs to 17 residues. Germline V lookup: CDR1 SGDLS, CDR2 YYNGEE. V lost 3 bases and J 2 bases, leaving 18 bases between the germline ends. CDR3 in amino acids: CASSASWGHQTYNEQFF. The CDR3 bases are TGTGCCAGCAGCGCCTCTTGGGGACACCAAACCTACAATGAGCAGTTCTTC.

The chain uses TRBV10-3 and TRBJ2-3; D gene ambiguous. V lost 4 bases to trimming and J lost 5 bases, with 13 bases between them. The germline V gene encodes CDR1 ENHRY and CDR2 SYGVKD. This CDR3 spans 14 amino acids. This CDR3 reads CAISVGDWGDTQYF. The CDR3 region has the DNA TGTGCCATCAGTGTTGGCGATTGGGGAGATACGCAGTATTTT.

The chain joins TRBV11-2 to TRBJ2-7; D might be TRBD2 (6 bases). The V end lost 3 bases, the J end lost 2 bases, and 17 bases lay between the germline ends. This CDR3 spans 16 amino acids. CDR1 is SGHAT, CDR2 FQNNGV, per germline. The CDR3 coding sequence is TGTGCCAGCAGCTTTATTTCGGGAGCTGCCACCTACGAGCAGTACTTC. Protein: CASSFISGAATYEQYF.

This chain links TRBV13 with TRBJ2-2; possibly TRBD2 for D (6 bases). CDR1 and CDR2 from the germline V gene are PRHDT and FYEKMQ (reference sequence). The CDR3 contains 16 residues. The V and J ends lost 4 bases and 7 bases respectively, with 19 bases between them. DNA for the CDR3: TGTGCCAGCAGCTCCAGCGGAGGGATTTGGGACGGGGAGCTGTTTTTT. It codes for CASSSSGGIWDGELFF.

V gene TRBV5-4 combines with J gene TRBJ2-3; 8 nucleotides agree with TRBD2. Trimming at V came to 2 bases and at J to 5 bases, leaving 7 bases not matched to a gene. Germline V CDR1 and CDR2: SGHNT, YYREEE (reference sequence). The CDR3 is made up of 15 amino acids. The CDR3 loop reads CASSFLAGGLDTQYF. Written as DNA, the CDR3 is TGTGCCAGCAGCTTTTTGGCGGGAGGCCTAGATACGCAGTATTTT.

For the CDR3, the DNA is TGTGCCAGCAGCTGGCAGGGAGGGGAGCTGTTTTTT. Protein: CASSWQGGELFF. The V gene is TRBV5-6, the J gene TRBJ2-2; TRBD1 might be the D (5 bases). CDR3 size: 12 residues. Germline assignment: CDR1 SGHDT and CDR2 YYEEEE. Trimming pared 3 bases from V and 8 bases from J, leaving 8 bases between. The full variable domain, its missing parts supplied by reference TRBV5-6 and TRBJ2-2, is DAGVTQSPTHLIKTRGQQVTLRCSPKSGHDTVSWYQQALGQGPQFIFQYYEEEERQRGNFPDRFSGHQFPNYSSELNVNALLLGDSALYLCASSWQGGELFFGEGSRLTVL.

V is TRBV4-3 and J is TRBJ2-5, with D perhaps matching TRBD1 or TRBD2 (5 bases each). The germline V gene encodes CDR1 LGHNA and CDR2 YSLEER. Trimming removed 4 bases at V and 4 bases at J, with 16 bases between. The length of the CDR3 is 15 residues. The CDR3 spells CASSRLTGAGETQYF. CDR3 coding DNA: TGCGCCAGCAGCCGTTTGACCGGGGCGGGAGAGACCCAGTACTTC.

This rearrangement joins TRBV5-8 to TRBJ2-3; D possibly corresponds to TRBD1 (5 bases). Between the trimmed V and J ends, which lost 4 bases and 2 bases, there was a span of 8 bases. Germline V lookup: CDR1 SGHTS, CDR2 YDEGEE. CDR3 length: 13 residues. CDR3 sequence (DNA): TGTGCCAGCAGCGACAGAAACACAGATACGCAGTATTTT. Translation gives CASSDRNTDTQYF.

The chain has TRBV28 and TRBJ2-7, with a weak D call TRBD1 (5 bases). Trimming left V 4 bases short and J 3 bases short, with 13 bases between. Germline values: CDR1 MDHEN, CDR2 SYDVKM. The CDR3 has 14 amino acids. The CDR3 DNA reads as TGTGCCAGCAGTTACGTCGGGCAGGGCTACGAGCAGTACTTC. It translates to CASSYVGQGYEQYF.

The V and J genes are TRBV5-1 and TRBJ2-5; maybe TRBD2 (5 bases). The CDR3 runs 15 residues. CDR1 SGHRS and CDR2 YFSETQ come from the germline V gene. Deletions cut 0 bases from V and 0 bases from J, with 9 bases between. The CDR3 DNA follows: TGCGCCAGCAGCTTGGATTTAGCGTACCAAGAGACCCAGTACTTC. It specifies CASSLDLAYQETQYF.

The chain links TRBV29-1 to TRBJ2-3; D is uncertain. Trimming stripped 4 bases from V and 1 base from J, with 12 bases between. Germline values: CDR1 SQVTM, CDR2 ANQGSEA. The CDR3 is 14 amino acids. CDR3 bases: TGCAGCGTTGGTGGTCTTGGGGGCACAGATACGCAGTATTTT. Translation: CSVGGLGGTDTQYF.

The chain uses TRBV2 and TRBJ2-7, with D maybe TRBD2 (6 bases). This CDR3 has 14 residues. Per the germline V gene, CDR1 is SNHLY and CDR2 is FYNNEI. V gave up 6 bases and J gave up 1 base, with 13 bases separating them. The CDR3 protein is CASRWQGGSYEQYF. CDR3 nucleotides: TGTGCCAGCAGGTGGCAGGGAGGTTCCTACGAGCAGTACTTC.

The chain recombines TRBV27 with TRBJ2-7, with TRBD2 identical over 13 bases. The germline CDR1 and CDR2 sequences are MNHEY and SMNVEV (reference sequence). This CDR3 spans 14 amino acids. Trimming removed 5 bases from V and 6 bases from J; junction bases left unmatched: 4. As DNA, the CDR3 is TGTGCCAGCAGTGGAACTAGCGGGGGGGGCGAGCAGTACTTC. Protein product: CASSGTSGGGEQYF.

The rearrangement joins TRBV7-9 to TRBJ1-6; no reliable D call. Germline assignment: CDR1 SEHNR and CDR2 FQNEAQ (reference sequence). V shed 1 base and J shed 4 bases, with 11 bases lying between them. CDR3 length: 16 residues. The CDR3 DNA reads TGTGCCAGCAGCTTAGATTTCCCGGGATATAATTCACCCCTCCACTTT. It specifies CASSLDFPGYNSPLHF.

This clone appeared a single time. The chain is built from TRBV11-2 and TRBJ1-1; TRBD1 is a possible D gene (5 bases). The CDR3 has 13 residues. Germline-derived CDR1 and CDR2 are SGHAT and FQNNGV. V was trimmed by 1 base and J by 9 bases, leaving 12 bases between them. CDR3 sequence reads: CASSLVTRGKAFF. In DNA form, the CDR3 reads TGTGCCAGCAGCTTAGTTACGCGGGGGAAAGCTTTCTTT.